Sequencing of this TCR beta chain was carried out in a study of control samples from healthy donors and cancer patients. Produced via immunoSEQ multiplex PCR; TCRdb's table is partial and in-frame only. Recorded for this sample: some 180,000 clones. Sequencing input: blood. The source of this sequence is a woman in her thirties in good health.

The CDR3 nucleotides read TGTGCCAGCGTACCGTCGGAGAACACTGAAGCTTTCTTT. The encoded protein is CASVPSENTEAFF. The chain carries TRBV28 and TRBJ1-1; D gene ambiguous. The CDR3 consists of 13 residues. Trimming cost V 8 bases and J 1 base, with 11 bases left between them. The germline CDR1 and CDR2 sequences are MDHEN and SYDVKM.